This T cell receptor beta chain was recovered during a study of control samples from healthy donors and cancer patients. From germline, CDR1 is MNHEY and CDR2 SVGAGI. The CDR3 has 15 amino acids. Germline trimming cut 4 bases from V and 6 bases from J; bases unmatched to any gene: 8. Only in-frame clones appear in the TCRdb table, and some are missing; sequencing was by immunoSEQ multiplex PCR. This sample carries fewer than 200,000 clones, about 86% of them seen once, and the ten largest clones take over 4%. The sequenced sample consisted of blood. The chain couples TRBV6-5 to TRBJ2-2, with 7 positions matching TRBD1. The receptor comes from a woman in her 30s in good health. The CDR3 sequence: CASSLTGSTAGELFF. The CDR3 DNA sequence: TGTGCCAGCAGTTTGACAGGGAGTACGGCCGGGGAGCTGTTTTTT.